The T cell receptor (beta chain) described here comes from a study of regulatory T cells in long-lasting Graves disease. Construction of TCR beta libraries relied on iRepertoire HTBI primers and on Arm-PCR targeting CDR3 regions. Each CDR3 protein is one row after TCRdb ran MiXCR on the multiplex PCR reads. The sample consists of roughly 560,000 distinct CDR3 sequences, more than 10% of them appearing once. This clonotype was picked up many times. Time point described: newly diagnosed GD, antithyroid drugs for less than 3 months. The TCR library was prepared using RNA isolated from PBMCs. The V gene lost 1 base and the J gene lost 6 bases, with 15 bases spanning the gap. The CDR3 runs 15 residues. Looked up from germline, CDR1 is LGHDT and CDR2 is YNNKEL (reference sequence). The same sample was also studied in work on T cells in Graves' hyperthyroidism and ophthalmopathy.

This TCR came from a woman between 25 and 40 years old with Graves disease. V and J are TRBV3-1 and TRBJ1-2; D is undetermined. Here the sequenced sample was peripheral blood mononuclear cells (PBMCs), taken at new diagnosis, from a patient treated with antithyroid drugs. The CDR3 spells CASSQVWPKGDGYTF. CDR3 DNA: TGTGCCAGCAGCCAAGTATGGCCTAAGGGTGATGGCTACACCTTC. Based on the CDR3 plus reference TRBV3-1 and TRBJ1-2, the full variable domain is DTAVSQTPKYLVTQMGNDKSIKCEQNLGHDTMYWYKQDSKKFLKIMFSYNNKELIINETVPNRFSPKSPDKAHLNLHINSLELGDSAVYFCASSQVWPKGDGYTFGSGTRLTVV.